The next 8 T cell receptor beta chains were all read from a single sample in a study of a mutant IDH1 vaccine in newly diagnosed glioma. Stated time point: week 5, during vaccination. Mutant IDH1 20-mer peptide, at 300 ug, made up each vaccine dose, with topical imiquimod. Only in-frame clones appear in the TCRdb table, and some are missing; sequencing was by immunoSEQ multiplex PCR. The sample lists 45,000 to 55,000 clones, about three quarters seen once, with around 1.8% in the top ten. Antigens for these TCRs are unknown. The input for sequencing was PBMCs, taken from a glioma patient whose treatment included an IDH1 peptide vaccine. The receptors here all came from a woman aged 35 to 49 with glioma.

The V call is TRBV29-1, the J call TRBJ2-5, with D uncertain. Per the germline V gene, CDR1 is SQVTM and CDR2 is ANQGSEA. Between the trimmed V and J ends, which lost 7 bases and 5 bases, there was a span of 5 bases. The CDR3 has 9 residues. The CDR3 spells CSAGETQYF. CDR3 coding DNA: TGCAGCGCCGGGGAGACCCAGTACTTC.

V and J are TRBV5-1 and TRBJ2-1; TRBD2 matches at 11 bases. The V and J ends lost 2 bases and 4 bases, in that order; junction bases with no gene match: 2. The CDR3 has 15 amino acids. The germline CDR1 and CDR2 sequences are SGHRS and YFSETQ. CDR3 protein: CASSFTSGGYNEQFF. CDR3 nucleotide sequence: TGCGCCAGCAGCTTTACTAGCGGGGGATACAATGAGCAGTTCTTC.

This sequence joins TRBV12-5 and TRBJ1-1; D remains unclear. From germline, CDR1 is LGHNT and CDR2 FRNRAP. CDR3 length: 16 amino acids. The V and J ends lost 6 bases and 4 bases respectively, with 21 bases between them. The CDR3 DNA reads as TGTGCTAGTGGCCTCGTGGCGGGTCCGGCCGGCACTGAAGCTTTCTTT. This encodes CASGLVAGPAGTEAFF.

The chain has TRBV30 and TRBJ1-3; TRBD1 might be the D (5 bases). In germline, CDR1 is GTSNPN, CDR2 SVGIG (reference sequence). The CDR3 consists of 15 residues. Between the trimmed V and J ends, which lost 0 bases and 0 bases, there was a span of 9 bases. This chain's CDR3 is CAWSVDTFSGNTIYF. As DNA, the CDR3 is TGTGCCTGGAGTGTGGACACCTTCTCTGGAAACACCATATATTTT.

The table lists this clone with a few counts. The chain carries TRBV29-1 and TRBJ1-2; D may be TRBD1 (5 bases). The CDR3 is 12 amino acids. Per the germline V gene, CDR1 is SQVTM and CDR2 is ANQGSEA. Trimming shortened V by 7 bases and J by 8 bases, and 17 bases separated the two germline ends. The CDR3 here is CSANGTPTGYTF. The CDR3 nucleotides are TGCAGCGCCAACGGGACGCCGACGGGCTACACCTTC.

The chain couples TRBV13 to TRBJ1-1, with TRBD1 as a possible D gene (5 bases). Germline loops: CDR1 PRHDT, CDR2 FYEKMQ (reference sequence). Trimming took off 5 bases at V and 5 bases at J, with 12 bases between the two ends. The CDR3 has 13 amino acids. The CDR3 DNA follows: TGTGCCAGCAGCGCTGGGGGGTATACTGAAGCTTTCTTT. Its protein is CASSAGGYTEAFF.

The V call is TRBV6-1, the J call TRBJ1-2, with D uncertain. Germline loops: CDR1 MNHNS, CDR2 SASEGT. This CDR3 is built from 15 residues. V dropped 8 bases and J dropped 0 bases, with 16 bases sitting between them. The CDR3 region has the DNA TGTGCCAGCCACCTGACGGGCGGCCCTAACTATGGCTACACCTTC. Its protein product is CASHLTGGPNYGYTF.

J is TRBJ1-1 and V is TRBV19; D unresolved. Trimming pared 3 bases from V and 1 base from J, leaving 12 bases between. Germline CDR1 reads LNHDA; CDR2 reads SQIVND (reference sequence). This CDR3 contains 15 residues. As DNA, the CDR3 is TGTGCCAGTAGTATGAAGGGAAATGGGAACACTGAAGCTTTCTTT. Translating it yields CASSMKGNGNTEAFF.